This T cell receptor beta chain was captured in a study of Ad26.COV2.S vaccination and SARS-CoV-2 variants. Study-level results: In TCR breadth and depth analyses, total T cell responses may have been underestimated.

Comments on this clone: The antigen is not known.

Assay: immunoSEQ multiplex PCR; the TCRdb copy retains only in-frame clones and omits some. The table lists about 350,000 clones, about 92% of them singletons, with under 5% in the top ten. The CDR3 sequence is 16 residues long. V shed 5 bases, J shed 2 bases, and the junction held 9 bases outside the gene matches. From germline, CDR1 is MGHRA and CDR2 YSYEKL. The sequences come from peripheral blood, collected after recovery from COVID-19. The chain carries TRBV4-1 and TRBJ2-7; 10 nucleotides line up with TRBD1. The receptor was derived from a human donor who had recovered from COVID-19. CDR3 bases: TGCGCCAGCAGCGATCGACCGGGACAGGGGACCTACGAGCAGTACTTC. Translation gives CASSDRPGQGTYEQYF.